The entry below describes one T cell receptor beta chain. This receptor's antigen is unknown. Base quality data are lacking; no much larger clone is found one base away. The library was prepared using the immunoSEQ multiplex PCR assay. The multiplex PCR relied on a mix of 60 forward primers for TCR Vbeta segments and 13 reverse primers for TCR Jbeta segments. The CDR3 region of rearranged TCR beta genes was amplified from genomic DNA by a multiplex PCR assay. On the Illumina HiSeq System, the amplified TCR beta libraries were sequenced as 87-base-pair reads. The study's processing was this. A later analysis tallied some 79 million unique TCR beta chains across the approximately 670 repertoires, and around 10 million of those chains were shared by two or more donors. A nearest-neighbor algorithm error-corrected the raw reads and collapsed the reads into unique sequences, merging closely related sequences to remove PCR and sequencing errors. CDR3 sequences were aligned to IMGT reference sequences to assign V, D and J gene segments. Each retained sequence needed at least a six-nucleotide match to both a V gene segment and a J gene segment. A rearrangement counted as productive if the CDR3 had no stop codons and remained in frame with V and J, and every other rearrangement counted as non-productive. Following IMGT convention, CDR3 was defined as the stretch from the second conserved V-encoded cysteine to the conserved J-encoded phenylalanine. Sequences without an unambiguous match to a single V gene segment were excluded from the earlier analysis of several hundred of the donors. In an earlier analysis of about 590 of the donors, a V segment was called functional when productive rearrangements were above 56.7%, and segregating when the standard deviation between donors exceeded 5%. To diagnose cytomegalovirus status from the catalog of TCR beta chain sequences, a statistical classification framework was built. In a later analysis, V and J genes were assigned by comparing TCR nucleotide sequences against IMGT/GENE-DB human TR gene sequences. The TCRdist pipeline was used in a later analysis to assign CDR3 sequences and most-parsimonious VDJ recombination scenarios. In a later analysis, each TCR beta chain was defined by its CDR3 amino acid sequence together with its V-gene family, and reads lacking a unique V-gene family were excluded. To address suspected cross-contamination and a sequencing artifact, a later analysis removed around 600 highly shared, low-generation-probability nucleotide sequences. In a later analysis, a clonal expansion index was calculated for each public chain from normalized within-repertoire ranks of inferred template counts. A later analysis computed generation probabilities with a VDJ recombination model fitted to out-of-frame rearrangements, and checked the results against IGoR. In a later analysis, hypergeometric tests were used to score TCR-TCR, TCR-HLA and TCR-CMV co-occurrence, with a repertoire-size bias correction applied to TCR pairs. A later analysis estimated false discovery rates by permuting HLA or CMV assignments 20 times. In a later analysis, co-occurring TCRs were grouped with DBSCAN, and TCRdist sequence similarity was added when clustering was performed within HLA-allele-positive subsets. Repertoires with fewer than 30,000 or more than 120,000 public chains were left out of co-occurrence clustering, as were about five repertoires with anomalous nucleotide sharing. This is the immuneACCESS table as TCRdb keeps it, with only in-frame sequences that have V and J called. A part of the clones is gone; compared with another copy, unresolved V genes explain less than half, and the rest is unexplained. That table is the source of V, J and clone size, and D and trimming were worked out from the DNA. The sample includes 150,000 or so clones, with roughly 85% observed a single time. The top ten clones comprise roughly an eighth of the sample.

The cohort consisted of hundreds of healthy bone marrow donors. All cohort members were sampled while nominally healthy, although unrecorded immune exposures were likely present. The donor was CMV seropositive and was included in the group of almost 300 seropositive cohort members. A peripheral blood sample was provided by each donor, and peripheral blood mononuclear cells were used for TCR beta sequencing. Genomic DNA extraction from the blood cell samples was performed with the Qiagen DNeasy Blood Extraction Kit. The entry originates in a study of cytomegalovirus exposure and HLA in healthy donors (TCRdb year 2017). Broadly, across the study: An earlier analysis of about 530 of the donors reported 250 to 300 Gb of sequence data and 100 million to 120 million unique TCR beta sequences obtained from some 200 million T cells. The study aimed to test whether cataloging public T cell receptors could reveal signatures of past pathogen exposure. In addition to the first cohort of around 670 subjects, a separate validation cohort of 130 or so different subjects was used. To study patterns of TCR occurrence, a later analysis re-analyzed previously published TCR beta repertoires from just over 650 donors and added high-resolution HLA genotyping. To predict cytomegalovirus infection status, the study brought together high-throughput TCR immunosequencing, statistical association of individual TCRs with disease status, and machine learning. Typing coverage differed by locus: A, B, C, DRB1 and DQB1 were typed in roughly 629-630 donors, DQA1 in roughly 510, DPA1 in 600 to 610, and DPB1 in 400 to 490. The study used immunosequencing to profile the T cell repertoires of 670 or so subjects and linked those repertoires to cytomegalovirus serostatus. An early release covering roughly 640 HLA-typed donors comprised approximately 300 gigabases of sequencing data and about 90 million unique TCR sequences. Every discovery cohort repertoire had been produced on one sequencing platform. In an earlier analysis of roughly 540 of the donors, high-throughput TCR beta sequencing was used to judge whether each TCR beta V gene segment behaved as functional or pseudogenic. Genome-wide SNP genotypes for about 65% of the roughly 670 donors were used in a later genetic analysis, which treated that subset as a discovery cohort. Donor age, sex, ethnicity and CMV serostatus were compiled together with the repertoire data. The later analysis used no new phenotypic data to find candidate immune exposures, relying instead on TCR beta sequences and their occurrence across donors. Four to six DR-DQ haplotypes were handled as single units for association and clustering, since linkage in the cohort was strong. Class I and class II HLA loci were covered by the typing at four-digit resolution. Among the approximately 420 genotyped donors, around 79% belonged to the genetic ancestry cluster associated with self-reported Caucasian donors. Among about 370 genotyped donors of the cohort, an average of approximately 200,000 unique TCR beta nucleotide sequences was sequenced per donor, of which roughly 18% were non-productive.

Results the study describes overall, beyond this receptor: According to a later analysis, TCR association rates differed among HLA loci, with DRB1 alleles showing the most associated TCRs and HLA-C alleles showing the fewest. Some IMGT-functional V segments, including TRBV6-2 and TRBV6-3, could not be told apart with the 87-base-pair reads, so those segments were excluded. Strong co-occurrence of HLA alleles, especially DR and DQ, made assigning TCR associations to individual alleles difficult. Most CMV-associated TCR beta chains appeared to be HLA-restricted in a later analysis, and the HLA associations seemed to be driven largely by CMV exposure. A further reported finding was that TCR beta sequences accurately predicted the HLA-A and HLA-B alleles for most subjects in the first cohort. The classifier was reported to diagnose cytomegalovirus status with high specificity and sensitivity in both the original and validation cohorts. The study gave a list of roughly 150 TCR beta chains associated with cytomegalovirus. Three of the identified cytomegalovirus-associated TCR beta chains were confirmed in vitro to be specific for cytomegalovirus antigens. Because HLA typing was unavailable for some donors at each locus, only the typed subset was used in association tests. The authors suggested that the approach could potentially be extended to other disease states and immunological phenotypes. While some public TCRs were present in many individuals, most TCR sequences turned up only very rarely across donors. According to a later analysis, parvovirus B19, influenza, CMV and Epstein-Barr virus appeared linked to several top co-occurrence clusters. Roughly uniform sequencing depth across donors was assumed in presence/absence analyses, although this assumption may not hold. A cluster of highly shared sequence variants was judged likely to represent a technical artifact of the sequencing pipeline. Linkage disequilibrium might explain the correlated functional status among segregating V segments, but an unknown experimental factor could not be excluded. Broadly in line with IMGT annotations, most TCR beta V segments showed up in productive rearrangements about 87% or about 30% of the time in an earlier analysis of about 500 of the donors. A later analysis associated around 16,000 TCR beta sequences with specific HLA alleles at a false discovery rate of 0.05. Compared with equally common non-associated chains, HLA-associated TCR beta chains in a later analysis were more clonally expanded and had lower generation probabilities. Immune exposure information for the cohort was limited to CMV serostatus. This cohort had only TCR beta chains sequenced, and the lack of alpha or paired-chain data limited which features could be detected. About 17 rarely observed V segments, including chromosome 9 orphons, were excluded from the earlier analysis of approximately 500 of the donors because counts were too low. Compared with the approximately 670-donor mean, donors in an Asian-associated ancestry cluster had fewer N-insertions in productive TCRs, according to a later genetic analysis. V-gene and J-gene trimming of TCR beta chains was associated with a missense DCLRE1C variant in a later genetic analysis, and the association was replicated in an independent cohort.

Inclusive of the bounding cysteine and phenylalanine, the CDR3 is 16 residues long. Kept here is only the CDR3 DNA, which spans 48 bases and is read in frame from base 1. Based on the germline V gene, the CDR1 and CDR2 sequences are MGHRA and YSYEKL. V is pruned by 8 bases and J by 0 bases, leaving 8 bases of the junction without a gene match. This chain is built from TRBV4-1 and TRBJ1-5; 9 middle bases align to TRBD1. What was sequenced was PBMCs. The TCR originated in a man in his fifties in good health and CMV-seropositive. The bases are TGCGCCAGCCGGGACAGGGTCCCTTTTAGCAATCAGCCCCAGCATTTT. Its coded protein is CASRDRVPFSNQPQHF.